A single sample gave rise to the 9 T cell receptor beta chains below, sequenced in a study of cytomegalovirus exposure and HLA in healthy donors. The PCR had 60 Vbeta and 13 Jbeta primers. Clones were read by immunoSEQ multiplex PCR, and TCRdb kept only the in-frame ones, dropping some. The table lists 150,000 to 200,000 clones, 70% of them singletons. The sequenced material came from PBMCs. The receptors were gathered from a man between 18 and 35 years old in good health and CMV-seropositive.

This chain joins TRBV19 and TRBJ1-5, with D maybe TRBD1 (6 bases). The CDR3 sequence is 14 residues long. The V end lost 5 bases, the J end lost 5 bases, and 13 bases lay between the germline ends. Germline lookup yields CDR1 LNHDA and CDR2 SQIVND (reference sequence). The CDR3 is CASSWGSGDQPQHF. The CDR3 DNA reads TGTGCCAGTAGTTGGGGGTCAGGGGATCAGCCCCAGCATTTT. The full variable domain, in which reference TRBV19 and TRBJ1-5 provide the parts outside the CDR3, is DGGITQSPKYLFRKEGQNVTLSCEQNLNHDAMYWYRQDPGQGLRLIYYSQIVNDFQKGDIAEGYSVSREKKESFPLTVTSAQKNPTAFYLCASSWGSGDQPQHFGDGTRLSIL.

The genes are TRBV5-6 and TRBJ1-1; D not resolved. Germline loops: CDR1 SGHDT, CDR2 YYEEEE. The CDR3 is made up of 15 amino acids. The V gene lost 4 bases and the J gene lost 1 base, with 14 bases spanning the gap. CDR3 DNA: TGTGCCAGCAGCCCGGGAGGGATCCCGAACACTGAAGCTTTCTTT. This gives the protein CASSPGGIPNTEAFF. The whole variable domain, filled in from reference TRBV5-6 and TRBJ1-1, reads DAGVTQSPTHLIKTRGQQVTLRCSPKSGHDTVSWYQQALGQGPQFIFQYYEEEERQRGNFPDRFSGHQFPNYSSELNVNALLLGDSALYLCASSPGGIPNTEAFFGQGTRLTVV.

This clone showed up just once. Here the CDR3 DNA reads TGTGCCAGCAGCTTAGCCAAATTTCGGGAACTTACGTACACTGAAGCTTTCTTT. As protein: CASSLAKFRELTYTEAFF. The chain combines TRBV7-6 with TRBJ1-1, with D hard to call. V was pared by 0 bases and J by 3 bases, with 20 bases between. The germline gives CDR1 SGHVS, CDR2 FNYEAQ. The CDR3 has 18 amino acids.

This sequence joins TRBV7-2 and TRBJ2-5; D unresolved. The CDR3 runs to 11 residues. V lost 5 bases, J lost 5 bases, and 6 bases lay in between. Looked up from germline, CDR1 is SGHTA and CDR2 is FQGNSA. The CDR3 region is CASSQAETQYF. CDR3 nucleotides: TGTGCCAGCAGCCAGGCGGAGACCCAGTACTTC.

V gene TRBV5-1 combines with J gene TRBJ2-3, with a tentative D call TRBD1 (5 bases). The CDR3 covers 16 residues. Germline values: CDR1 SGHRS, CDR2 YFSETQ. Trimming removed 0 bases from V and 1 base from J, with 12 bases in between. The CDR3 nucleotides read TGCGCCAGCAGCTTGGGACAGTCTAGTCGCACAGATACGCAGTATTTT. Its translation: CASSLGQSSRTDTQYF.

CDR3 sequence reads: CAISESTTGYYGYTF. CDR3 coding DNA: TGTGCCATCAGTGAGTCAACAACAGGATACTATGGCTACACCTTC. The chain has TRBV10-3 and TRBJ1-2, with D tentatively TRBD1 (5 bases). V was clipped by 0 bases and J by 3 bases, with 11 bases between them. The CDR3 extends over 15 amino acids. CDR1 is ENHRY and CDR2 is SYGVKD in the germline V gene.

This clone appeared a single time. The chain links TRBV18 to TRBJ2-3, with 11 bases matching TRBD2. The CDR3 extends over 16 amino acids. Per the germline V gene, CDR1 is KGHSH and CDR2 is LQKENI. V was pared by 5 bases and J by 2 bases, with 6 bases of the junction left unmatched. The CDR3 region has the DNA TGTGCCAGCTCAAGTTTTAGCGGGGGGGCCACAGATACGCAGTATTTT. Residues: CASSSFSGGATDTQYF.

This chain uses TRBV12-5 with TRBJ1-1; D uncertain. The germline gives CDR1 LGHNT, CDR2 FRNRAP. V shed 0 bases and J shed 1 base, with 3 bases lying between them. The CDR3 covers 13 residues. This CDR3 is CASGLVQNTEAFF. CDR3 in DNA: TGTGCTAGTGGTTTGGTACAGAACACTGAAGCTTTCTTT.

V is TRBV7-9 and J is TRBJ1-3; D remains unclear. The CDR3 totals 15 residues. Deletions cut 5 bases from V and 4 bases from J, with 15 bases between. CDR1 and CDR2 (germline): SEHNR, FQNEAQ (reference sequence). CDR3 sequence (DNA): TGTGCCAGCAGCCCCGGGTTCCCGGGGGGAAACACCATATATTTT. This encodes CASSPGFPGGNTIYF.